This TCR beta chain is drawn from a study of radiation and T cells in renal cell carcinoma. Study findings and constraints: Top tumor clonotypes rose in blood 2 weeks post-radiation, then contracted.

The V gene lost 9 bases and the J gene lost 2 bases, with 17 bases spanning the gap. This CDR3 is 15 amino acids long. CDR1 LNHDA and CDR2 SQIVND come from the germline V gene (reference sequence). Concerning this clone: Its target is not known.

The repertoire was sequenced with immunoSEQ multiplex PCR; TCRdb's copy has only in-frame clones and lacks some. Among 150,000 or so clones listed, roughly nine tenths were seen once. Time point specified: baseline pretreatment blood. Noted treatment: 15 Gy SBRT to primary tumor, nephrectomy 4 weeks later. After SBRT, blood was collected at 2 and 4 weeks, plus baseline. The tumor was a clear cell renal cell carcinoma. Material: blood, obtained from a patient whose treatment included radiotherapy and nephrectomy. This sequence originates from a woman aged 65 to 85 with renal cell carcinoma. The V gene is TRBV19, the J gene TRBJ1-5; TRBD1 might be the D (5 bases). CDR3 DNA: TGTGCCAGCGGGGTGGAGGGGCGCGGCAATCAGCCCCAGCATTTT. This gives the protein CASGVEGRGNQPQHF.